Listed below are T cell receptor beta chains from one sample, sequenced in a study of blood T cell repertoires in COVID-19. Sequencing was performed with immunoSEQ multiplex PCR; in TCRdb, only in-frame clones are kept and a portion is missing. The sample holds 200,000 or so clones; around 85% are singletons and the top ten take roughly 1.3%. Sequenced material: PBMCs or T cells enriched from blood (not recorded which). Receptor source: a woman between 40 and 55 years old with acute COVID-19. Both conserved end residues are part of each CDR3. Fields, in order: clone size, V gene, CDR3 protein. Rows may omit the clone size; those that give it use once, few, many or a size class.

>once|TRBV12-3/TRBV12-4
CASRGADSPLHF
>-|TRBV6-5
CASDKGQGASEAFF
>-|TRBV19
CASSIETGNQPQHF
>few|TRBV18
CASSPGRREQFF
>-|TRBV7-8
CASSRDRAGETQYF
>-|TRBV27
CASSLDSGYNEQFF
>-|TRBV27
CASSPLTGLVGYTF
>-|TRBV9
CASSRSGSGSYNEQFF
>-|TRBV18
CASSSNSPATDTQYF
>-|TRBV19
CASSIQISTNEKLFF
>-|TRBV19
CASSIPGSQHF
>-|TRBV12-3/TRBV12-4
CASTSTAGNEQFF
>-|TRBV19
CASSIDLGTSVTGELFF
>-|TRBV4-3
CASSQTLAGLYGEQFF